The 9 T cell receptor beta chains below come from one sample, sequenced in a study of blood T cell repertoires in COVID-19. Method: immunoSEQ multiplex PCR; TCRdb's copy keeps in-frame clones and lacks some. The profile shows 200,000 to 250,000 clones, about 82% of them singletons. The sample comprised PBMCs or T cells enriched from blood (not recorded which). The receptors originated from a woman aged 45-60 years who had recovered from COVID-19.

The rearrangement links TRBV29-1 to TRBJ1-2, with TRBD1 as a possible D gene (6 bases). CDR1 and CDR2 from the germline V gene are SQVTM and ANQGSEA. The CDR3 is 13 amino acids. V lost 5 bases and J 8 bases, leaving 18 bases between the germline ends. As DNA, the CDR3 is TGCAGCGTTCCGAACAGGGACGGAAACGGCTACACCTTC. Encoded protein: CSVPNRDGNGYTF.

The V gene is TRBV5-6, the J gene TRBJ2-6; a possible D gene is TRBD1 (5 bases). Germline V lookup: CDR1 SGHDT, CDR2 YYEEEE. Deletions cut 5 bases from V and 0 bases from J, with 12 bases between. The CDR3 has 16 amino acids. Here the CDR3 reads CASSYGHRSGANVLTF. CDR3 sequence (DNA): TGTGCCAGCAGTTACGGACACCGCTCTGGGGCCAACGTCCTGACTTTC.

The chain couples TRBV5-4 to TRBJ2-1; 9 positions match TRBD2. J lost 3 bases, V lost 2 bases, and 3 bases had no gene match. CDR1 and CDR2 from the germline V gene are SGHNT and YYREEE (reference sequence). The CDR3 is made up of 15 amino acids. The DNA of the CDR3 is TGTGCCAGCAGCTTAATACTAGCGGGCTACAATGAGCAGTTCTTC. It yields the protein CASSLILAGYNEQFF. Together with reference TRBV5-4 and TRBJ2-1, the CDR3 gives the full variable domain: ETGVTQSPTHLIKTRGQQVTLRCSSQSGHNTVSWYQQALGQGPQFIFQYYREEENGRGNFPPRFSGLQFPNYSSELNVNALELDDSALYLCASSLILAGYNEQFFGPGTRLTVL.

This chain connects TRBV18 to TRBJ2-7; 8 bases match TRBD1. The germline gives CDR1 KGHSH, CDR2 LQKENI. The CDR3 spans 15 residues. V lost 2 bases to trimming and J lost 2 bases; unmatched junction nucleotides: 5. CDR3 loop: CASSPGRTGTYEQYF. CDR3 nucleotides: TGTGCCAGCTCACCAGGTAGGACAGGGACCTACGAGCAGTACTTC.

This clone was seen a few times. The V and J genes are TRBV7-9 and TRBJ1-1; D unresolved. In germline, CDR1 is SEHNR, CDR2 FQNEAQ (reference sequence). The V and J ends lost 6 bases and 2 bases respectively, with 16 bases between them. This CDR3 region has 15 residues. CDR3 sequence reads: CASSRRGGSNTEAFF. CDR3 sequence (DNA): TGTGCCAGCAGTAGACGGGGAGGGAGTAACACTGAAGCTTTCTTT.

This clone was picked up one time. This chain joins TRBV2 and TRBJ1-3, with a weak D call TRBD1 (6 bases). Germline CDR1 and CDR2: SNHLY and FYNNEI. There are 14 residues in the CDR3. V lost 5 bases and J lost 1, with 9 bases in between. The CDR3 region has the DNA TGTGCCAGCAGTCGGACAGATTCTGGAAACACCATATATTTT. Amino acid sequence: CASSRTDSGNTIYF. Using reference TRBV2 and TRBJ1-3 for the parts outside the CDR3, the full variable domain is EPEVTQTPSHQVTQMGQEVILRCVPISNHLYFYWYRQILGQKVEFLVSFYNNEISEKSEIFDDQFSVERPDGSNFTLKIRSTKLEDSAMYFCASSRTDSGNTIYFGEGSWLTVV.

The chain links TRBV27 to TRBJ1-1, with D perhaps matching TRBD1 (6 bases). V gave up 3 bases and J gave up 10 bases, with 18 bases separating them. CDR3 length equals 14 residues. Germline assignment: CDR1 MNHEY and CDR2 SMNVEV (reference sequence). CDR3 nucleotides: TGTGCCAGCAGTTTCGGAGGGGGGGCGGTGGGAGCTTTCTTT. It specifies CASSFGGGAVGAFF.

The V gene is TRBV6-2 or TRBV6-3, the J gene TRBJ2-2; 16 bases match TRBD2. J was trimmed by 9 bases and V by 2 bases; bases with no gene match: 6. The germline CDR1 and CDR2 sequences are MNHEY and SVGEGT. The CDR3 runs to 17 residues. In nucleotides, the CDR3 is TGTGCCAGCAGTTACCTGGGACTAGCGGGAGGGCCTCGGGAGCTGTTTTTT. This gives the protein CASSYLGLAGGPRELFF.

The chain's CDR3 is CASSLRQGLYNQPQHF. The CDR3 bases are TGTGCCAGTAGTCTTCGACAGGGTCTTTACAATCAGCCCCAGCATTTT. The rearrangement uses TRBV19 and TRBJ1-5, with 7 bases matching TRBD1. The V gene's germline CDR1 is LNHDA and CDR2 SQIVND (reference sequence). This CDR3 has 16 amino acids. V lost 5 bases, J lost 3 bases, and 10 bases stayed unmatched.